Described below is a single T cell receptor (beta chain) sequence and its context. Its specificity is not known. The data originate from a study of cytomegalovirus exposure and HLA in healthy donors. Study findings and constraints: Sequence variants that were highly shared formed a cluster that was likely a sequencing artifact. Other equally common chains were less clonally expanded than HLA-associated TCR beta chains, a later analysis showed.

PCR amplification relied on 60 Vbeta primers (plus 13 Jbeta primers). Study processing details: It was a later analysis that counted roughly 79 million unique TCR beta chains, of which about 10 million were shared. Measured with immunoSEQ multiplex PCR; TCRdb has only the in-frame clones, and not every one. That table furnishes V, J and clone size, whereas the DNA furnished D and trimming. The table has about 150,000 clones, 82% seen once; the top ten hold more than 6.5%. Trimming removed 6 bases at V and 1 base at J, with 13 bases between. In germline, CDR1 is SGHTA, CDR2 FQGNSA. The CDR3 sequence is 16 residues long.

The sequence derives from a woman between 50 and 59 years old in good health and CMV-seropositive. V and J are TRBV7-2 and TRBJ2-6; D might be TRBD1 (6 bases). The source material was PBMCs. The CDR3 region has the DNA TGTGCCAGCAGTTCCCGAGGGGGTTCTGGGGCCAACGTCCTGACTTTC. It yields the protein CASSSRGGSGANVLTF. The full variable domain, in which reference TRBV7-2 and TRBJ2-6 provide the parts outside the CDR3, is GAGVSQSPSNKVTEKGKDVELRCDPISGHTALYWYRQSLGQGLEFLIYFQGNSAPDKSGLPSDRFSAERTGGSVSTLTIQRTQQEDSAVYLCASSSRGGSGANVLTFGAGSRLTVL.